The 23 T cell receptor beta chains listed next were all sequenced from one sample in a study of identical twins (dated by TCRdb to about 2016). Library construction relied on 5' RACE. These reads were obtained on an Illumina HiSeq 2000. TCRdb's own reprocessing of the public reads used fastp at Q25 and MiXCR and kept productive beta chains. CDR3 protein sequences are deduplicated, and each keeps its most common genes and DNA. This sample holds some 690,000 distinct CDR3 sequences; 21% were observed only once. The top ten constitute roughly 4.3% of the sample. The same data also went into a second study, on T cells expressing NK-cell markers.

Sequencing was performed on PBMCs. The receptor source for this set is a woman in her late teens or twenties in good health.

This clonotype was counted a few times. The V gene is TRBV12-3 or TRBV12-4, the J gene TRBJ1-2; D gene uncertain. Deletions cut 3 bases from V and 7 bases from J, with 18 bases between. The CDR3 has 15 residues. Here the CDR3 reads CASSLRNGVGGGYTF. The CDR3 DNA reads TGTGCCAGCAGTTTGCGAAATGGGGTCGGTGGTGGCTACACCTTC.

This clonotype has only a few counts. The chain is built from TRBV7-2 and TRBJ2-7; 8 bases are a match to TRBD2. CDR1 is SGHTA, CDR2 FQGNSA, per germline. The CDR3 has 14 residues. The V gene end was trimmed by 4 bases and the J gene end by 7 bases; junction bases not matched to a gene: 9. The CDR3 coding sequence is TGTGCCAGCAGCTCGTGGACTAGCCCAGCAGAGCAGTACTTC. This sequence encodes CASSSWTSPAEQYF.

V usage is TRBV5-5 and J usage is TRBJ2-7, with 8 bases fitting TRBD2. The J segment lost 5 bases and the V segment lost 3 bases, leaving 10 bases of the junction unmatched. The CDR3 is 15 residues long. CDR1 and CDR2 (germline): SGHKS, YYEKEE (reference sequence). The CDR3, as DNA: TGTGCCAGCAGCTGGGGGAGCGGGAGTAGAGACGAGCAGTACTTC. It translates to CASSWGSGSRDEQYF.

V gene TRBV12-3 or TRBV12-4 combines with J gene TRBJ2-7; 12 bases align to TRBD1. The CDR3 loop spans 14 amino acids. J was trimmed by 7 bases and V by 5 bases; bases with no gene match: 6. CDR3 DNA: TGTGCCAGCAGTACCGGGACAGGGGGCGGTGAGCAGTACTTC. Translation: CASSTGTGGGEQYF.

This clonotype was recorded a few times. The CDR3, as DNA: TGTGCCAGCAGCTTAGATCGGGACGGCTTCTACGAGCAGTACTTC. Translated, it gives CASSLDRDGFYEQYF. This chain connects TRBV11-2 to TRBJ2-7, with D perhaps matching TRBD1 or TRBD2 (5 bases each). Trimming stripped 0 bases from V and 3 bases from J, with 12 bases between. Germline loops: CDR1 SGHAT, CDR2 FQNNGV. The CDR3 is made up of 15 amino acids.

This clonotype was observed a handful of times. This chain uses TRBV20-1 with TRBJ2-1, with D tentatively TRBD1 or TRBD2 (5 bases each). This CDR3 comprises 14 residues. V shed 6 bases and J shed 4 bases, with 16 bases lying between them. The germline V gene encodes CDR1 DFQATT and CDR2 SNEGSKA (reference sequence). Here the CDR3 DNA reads TGCAGTGCGAGACCCGGGACCGGGTACAATGAGCAGTTCTTC. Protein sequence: CSARPGTGYNEQFF.

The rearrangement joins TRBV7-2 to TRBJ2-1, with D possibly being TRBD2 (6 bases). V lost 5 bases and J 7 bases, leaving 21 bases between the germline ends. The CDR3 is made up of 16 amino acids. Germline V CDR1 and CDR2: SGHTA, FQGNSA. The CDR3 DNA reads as TGTGCCAGCAGCCCCGGGGGAAGAGCCGGATGGAATGAGCAGTTCTTC. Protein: CASSPGGRAGWNEQFF.

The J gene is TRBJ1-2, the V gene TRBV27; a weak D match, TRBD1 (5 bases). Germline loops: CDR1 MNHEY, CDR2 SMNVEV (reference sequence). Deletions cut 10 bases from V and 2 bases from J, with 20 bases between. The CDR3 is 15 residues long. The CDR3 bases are TGTGCCACCTGGAAGGGGCAGACCGGCAACTATGGCTACACCTTC. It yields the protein CATWKGQTGNYGYTF.

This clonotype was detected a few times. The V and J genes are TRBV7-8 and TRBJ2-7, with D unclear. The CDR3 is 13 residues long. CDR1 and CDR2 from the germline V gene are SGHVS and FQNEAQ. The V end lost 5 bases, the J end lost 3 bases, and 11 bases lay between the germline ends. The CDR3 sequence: CASSPILSYEQYF. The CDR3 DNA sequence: TGTGCCAGCAGCCCGATTTTGAGCTACGAGCAGTACTTC.

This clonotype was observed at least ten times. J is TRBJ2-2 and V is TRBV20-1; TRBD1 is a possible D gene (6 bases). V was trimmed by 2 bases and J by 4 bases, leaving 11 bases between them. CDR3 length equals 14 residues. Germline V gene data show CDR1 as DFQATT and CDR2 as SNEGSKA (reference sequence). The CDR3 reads CSARRTDLTGELFF. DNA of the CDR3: TGCAGTGCTAGAAGGACAGACCTCACCGGGGAGCTGTTTTTT.

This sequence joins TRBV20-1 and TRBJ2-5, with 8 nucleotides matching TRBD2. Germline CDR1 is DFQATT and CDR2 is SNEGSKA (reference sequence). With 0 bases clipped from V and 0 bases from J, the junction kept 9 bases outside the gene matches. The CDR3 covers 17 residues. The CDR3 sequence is CSARDLVAGTYQETQYF. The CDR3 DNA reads TGCAGTGCTAGAGATTTAGTAGCGGGAACGTACCAAGAGACCCAGTACTTC.

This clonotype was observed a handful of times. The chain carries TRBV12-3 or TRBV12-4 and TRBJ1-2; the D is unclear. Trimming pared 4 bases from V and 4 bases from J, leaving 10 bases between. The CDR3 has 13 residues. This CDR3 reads CASSSRPLYGYTF. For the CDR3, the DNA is TGTGCCAGCAGTTCGCGTCCGCTCTATGGCTACACCTTC.

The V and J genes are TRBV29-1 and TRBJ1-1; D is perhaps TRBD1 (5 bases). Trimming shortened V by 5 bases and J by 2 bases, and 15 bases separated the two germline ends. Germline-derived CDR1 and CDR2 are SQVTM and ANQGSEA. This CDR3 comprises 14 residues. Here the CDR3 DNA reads TGCAGCGTTTGGGCGAGCAGGGTCAACACTGAAGCTTTCTTT. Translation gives CSVWASRVNTEAFF.

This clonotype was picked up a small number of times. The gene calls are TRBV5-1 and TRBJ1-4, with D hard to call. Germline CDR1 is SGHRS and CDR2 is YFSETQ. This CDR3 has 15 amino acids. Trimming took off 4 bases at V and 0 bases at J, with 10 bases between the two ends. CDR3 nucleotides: TGCGCCAGCAGCCTCGGTTGGTCAACTAATGAAAAACTGTTTTTT. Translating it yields CASSLGWSTNEKLFF.

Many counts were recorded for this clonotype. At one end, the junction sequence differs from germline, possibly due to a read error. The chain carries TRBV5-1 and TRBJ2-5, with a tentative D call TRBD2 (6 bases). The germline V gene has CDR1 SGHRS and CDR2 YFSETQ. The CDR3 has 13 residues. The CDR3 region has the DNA TGTGCCAGCAGTTTCGTCGGAGGGGAGACCCAGTACTTC. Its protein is CASSFVGGETQYF. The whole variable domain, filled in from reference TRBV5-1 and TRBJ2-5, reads KAGVTQTPRYLIKTRGQQVTLSCSPISGHRSVSWYQQTPGQGLQFLFEYFSETQRNKGNFPGRFSGRQFSNSRSEMNVSTLELGDSALYLCASSFVGGETQYFGPGTRLLVL.

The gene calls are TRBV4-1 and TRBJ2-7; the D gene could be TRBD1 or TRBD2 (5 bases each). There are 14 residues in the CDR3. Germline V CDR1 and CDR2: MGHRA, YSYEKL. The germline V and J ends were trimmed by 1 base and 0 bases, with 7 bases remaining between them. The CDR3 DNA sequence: TGCGCCAGCAGCCAAGTGGGGGACTCCTACGAGCAGTACTTC. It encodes CASSQVGDSYEQYF.

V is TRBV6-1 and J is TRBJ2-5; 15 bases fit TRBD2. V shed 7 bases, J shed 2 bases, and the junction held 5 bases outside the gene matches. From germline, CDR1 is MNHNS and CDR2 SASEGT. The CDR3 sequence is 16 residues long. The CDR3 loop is CASIRTSGGGQETQYF. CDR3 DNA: TGTGCCAGCATTCGGACTAGCGGGGGGGGTCAAGAGACCCAGTACTTC.

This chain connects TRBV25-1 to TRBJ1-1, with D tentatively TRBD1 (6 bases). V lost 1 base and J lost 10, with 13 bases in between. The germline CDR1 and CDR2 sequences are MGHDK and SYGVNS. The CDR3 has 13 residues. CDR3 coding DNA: TGTGCCAGCAGTGAATCTAGGGGGGACGCAGCTTTCTTT. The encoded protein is CASSESRGDAAFF.

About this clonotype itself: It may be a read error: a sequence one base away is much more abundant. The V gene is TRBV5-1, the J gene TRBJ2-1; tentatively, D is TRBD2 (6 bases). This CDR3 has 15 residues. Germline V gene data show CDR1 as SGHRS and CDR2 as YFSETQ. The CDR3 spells CASSWRESSYNKQFF. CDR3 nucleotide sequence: TGCGCCAGCAGCTGGCGGGAAAGCTCCTACAATAAGCAGTTCTTC.

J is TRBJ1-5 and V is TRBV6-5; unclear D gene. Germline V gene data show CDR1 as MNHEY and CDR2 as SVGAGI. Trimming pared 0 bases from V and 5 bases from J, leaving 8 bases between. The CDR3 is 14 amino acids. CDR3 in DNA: TGTGCCAGCAGTTACTCGATACGGGATCAGCCCCAGCATTTT. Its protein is CASSYSIRDQPQHF.

The CDR3, as DNA: TGCAGTGCTATAAGACGAGCTAGCAATCAGCCCCAGCATTTT. Translated, it gives CSAIRRASNQPQHF. The V call is TRBV20-1, the J call TRBJ1-5; the D is unclear. Germline V CDR1 and CDR2: DFQATT, SNEGSKA (reference sequence). The CDR3 is 14 residues long. Trimming shortened V by 4 bases and J by 0 bases, and 10 bases separated the two germline ends.

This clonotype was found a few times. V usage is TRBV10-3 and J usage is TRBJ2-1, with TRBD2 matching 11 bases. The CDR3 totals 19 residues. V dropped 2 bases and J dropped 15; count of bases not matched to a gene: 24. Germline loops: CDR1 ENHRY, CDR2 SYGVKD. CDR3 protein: CAISEQVTSGGGTVSRPFF. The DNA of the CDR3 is TGTGCCATCAGTGAGCAGGTCACTAGCGGGGGCGGGACCGTTTCGCGTCCGTTCTTC.

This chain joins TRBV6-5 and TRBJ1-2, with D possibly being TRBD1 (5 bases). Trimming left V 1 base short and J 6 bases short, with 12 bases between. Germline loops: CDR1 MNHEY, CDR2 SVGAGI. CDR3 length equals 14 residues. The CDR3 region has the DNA TGTGCCAGCAGTTACTTTCTTCAGGGTGATGGCTACACCTTC. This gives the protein CASSYFLQGDGYTF.